The present T cell receptor (beta chain) was sequenced within a study of cytomegalovirus exposure and HLA in healthy donors. Whole-study context: Samples from HLA-typed donors yielded about 85 million unique TCRs in an early data release. Study observations and caveats: For most TCR beta V segments, an earlier analysis put the productive rate at about 90% or about 30% of the time.

Turning to this clone: Its specificity is not known.

Trimming took 3 bases from V and 10 from J; bases not matched to a gene: 10. CDR1 and CDR2 from the germline V gene are MDHEN and SYDVKM. This CDR3 has 14 residues. 60 Vbeta and 13 Jbeta primers were used in PCR. Sequencing used immunoSEQ multiplex PCR; TCRdb keeps in-frame clones, though not all of them. The sample includes 100,000 to 150,000 clones, around 77% of them seen just once. The donors comprised healthy bone marrow donors. The material sequenced was PBMCs. The source of this sequence is a woman aged 50 to 65 in good health and CMV-seronegative. This chain uses TRBV28 with TRBJ1-1, with TRBD1 matching over 8 bases. The chain's CDR3 is CASSFRRQGRGAFF. CDR3 nucleotides: TGTGCCAGCAGTTTCCGCCGACAGGGGAGGGGAGCTTTCTTT.